This T cell receptor (beta chain) comes out of a study of T cells in Graves' hyperthyroidism and ophthalmopathy. Overall study results and limits: Most thyroid clonotypes expanded above 0.001 were also detected in blood.

Researchers defined stable Graves' hyperthyroidism as no ophthalmopathy progression within 18 months. To note about this clonotype: Its target is unknown.

The CDR3 has 16 residues. Per the germline V gene, CDR1 is ENHRY and CDR2 is SYGVKD. Between the trimmed V and J ends, which lost 4 bases and 3 bases, there was a span of 17 bases. RNA transcripts served as the template for amplifying TCR beta CDR3 regions. First-round RT-PCR of the TCR CDR3 relied on the HTBI primer set. Using its own MiXCR run on the multiplex PCR reads, TCRdb lists one record per CDR3 protein. The table has roughly 740,000 distinct CDR3 sequences, about 17% seen once. This chain connects TRBV10-3 to TRBJ2-3; the D gene is possibly TRBD1 (6 bases). Specimen: blood. This receptor was identified in a young man with Graves' hyperthyroidism. CDR3 loop: CAISAPRQEKTDTQYF. The CDR3 bases are TGTGCCATCAGTGCCCCACGACAGGAGAAAACAGATACGCAGTATTTT.